The entry that follows covers one TCR beta chain sequence. Its matching antigen is unknown. The record originates from a study of T cell responses to AZD1222 COVID-19 vaccine. Findings of the study overall: White British ancestry dominated among donors, who included more females, and clonal diversity was possibly underestimated. Unmutated variant regions reportedly attract nearly half of all spike-specific TCRs. No day 14 peak samples; only post-peak repertoires were characterized.

Method: immunoSEQ multiplex PCR; TCRdb's copy keeps in-frame clones and lacks some. The data hold 140,000 or so clones, with about 90% observed a single time. CDR1 and CDR2 (germline): MNHEY, SVGAGI. This CDR3 comprises 16 residues. The ends were cut back, 2 bases at V and 5 bases at J, with 15 bases in the middle. The sample consisted of peripheral blood, taken 28 days after the second dose of the MenACWY control vaccine. The TCR comes from an adult who received the MenACWY meningococcal vaccine as a control. The chain carries TRBV6-5 and TRBJ1-4; D uncertain. CDR3 in amino acids: CASSYRTSRWNEKLFF. The CDR3, as DNA: TGTGCCAGCAGTTACAGAACATCGAGGTGGAATGAAAAACTGTTTTTT.